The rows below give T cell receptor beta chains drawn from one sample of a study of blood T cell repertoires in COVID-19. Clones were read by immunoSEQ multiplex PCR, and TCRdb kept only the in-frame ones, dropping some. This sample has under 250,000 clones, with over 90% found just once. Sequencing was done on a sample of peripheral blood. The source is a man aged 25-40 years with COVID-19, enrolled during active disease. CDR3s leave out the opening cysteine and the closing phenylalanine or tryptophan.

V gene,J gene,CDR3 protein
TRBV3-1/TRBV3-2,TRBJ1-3,ASSQEQGSGNTIY
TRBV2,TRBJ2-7,ASSEDRSGGLYEQY
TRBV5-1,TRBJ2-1,ASSVDRTSYNEQF
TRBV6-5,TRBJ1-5,ASSYAQGHNQPQH
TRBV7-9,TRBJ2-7,ASSWDRDGEQY
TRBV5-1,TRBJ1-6,ASSRTGESPLH
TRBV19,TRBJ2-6,ASRAGANVLT
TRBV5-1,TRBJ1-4,ASSSLTSGDEKLF
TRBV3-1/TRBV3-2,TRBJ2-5,ASSQHNPGGETQY
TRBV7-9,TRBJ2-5,ASSQTGFQETQY
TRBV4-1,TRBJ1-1,ASSQDGHDTEAF
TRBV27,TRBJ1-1,ASSRGLGFLIEAF
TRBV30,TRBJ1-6,ASGRRRANSPLH
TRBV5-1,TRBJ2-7,ASSYDPGQGYEQY
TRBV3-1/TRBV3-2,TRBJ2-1,ASSQVTDNEQF
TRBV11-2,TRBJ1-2,AIRGSLDDGYT
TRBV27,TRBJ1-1,ASSTQGTVEAF
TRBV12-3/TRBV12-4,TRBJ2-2,ASSFLSNGELF
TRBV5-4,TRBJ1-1,ASSLGGQGHEAF
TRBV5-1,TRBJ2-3,ASSFRGGGTDTQY
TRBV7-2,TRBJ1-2,ASSLLGTGVRTNYGYT
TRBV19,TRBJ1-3,ASTFRDGNTIY
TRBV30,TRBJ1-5,AWSVWGQGGQPQH
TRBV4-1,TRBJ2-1,ASSQDGGQSSYNEQF
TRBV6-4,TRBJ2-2,ASSKFSGVNTGELF
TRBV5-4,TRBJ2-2,ASSPTGTGGTGELF
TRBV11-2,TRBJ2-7,ASSANRGFYEQY
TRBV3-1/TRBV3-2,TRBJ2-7,ASSRGSDEQY
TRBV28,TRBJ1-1,ASSPGTGDTEAF
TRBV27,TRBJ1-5,ASSLSHTSSNQPQH
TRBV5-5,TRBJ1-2,ASSLGETGGYGYT
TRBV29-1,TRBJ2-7,SVELGRHSYEQY
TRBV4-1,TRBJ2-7,ASSQQLAGDEQY
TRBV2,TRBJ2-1,ASSPEAGVPYNEQF
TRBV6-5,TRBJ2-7,ASRVGQGREQY
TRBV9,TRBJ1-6,ASSVGGLSSYNSPLH
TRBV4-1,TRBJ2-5,ASSQEIRGPETQY
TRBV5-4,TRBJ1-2,ASSLYGSYGYT
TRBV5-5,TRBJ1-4,ASNRHNEKLF
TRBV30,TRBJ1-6,AWSGRVDSPLH
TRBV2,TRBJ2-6,ASSEAGAGANVLT
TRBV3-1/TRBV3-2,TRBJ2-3,ASSLGALGSTDTQY
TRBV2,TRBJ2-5,ASSELGQGVETQY
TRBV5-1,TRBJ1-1,ASRQGADTEAF
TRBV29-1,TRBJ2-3,SVRGGQGGDTQY
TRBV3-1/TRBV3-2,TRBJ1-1,ASSLSDTNTEAF
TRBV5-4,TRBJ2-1,ASSPGPSGGENEQF
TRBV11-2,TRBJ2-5,ASSLDLPGGQETQY
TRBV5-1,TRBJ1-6,ASSLAAAAGRSPLH
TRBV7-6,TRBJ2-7,ASSPGLAGGPISYEQY
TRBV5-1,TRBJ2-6,ASRTGYKGVAGANVLT